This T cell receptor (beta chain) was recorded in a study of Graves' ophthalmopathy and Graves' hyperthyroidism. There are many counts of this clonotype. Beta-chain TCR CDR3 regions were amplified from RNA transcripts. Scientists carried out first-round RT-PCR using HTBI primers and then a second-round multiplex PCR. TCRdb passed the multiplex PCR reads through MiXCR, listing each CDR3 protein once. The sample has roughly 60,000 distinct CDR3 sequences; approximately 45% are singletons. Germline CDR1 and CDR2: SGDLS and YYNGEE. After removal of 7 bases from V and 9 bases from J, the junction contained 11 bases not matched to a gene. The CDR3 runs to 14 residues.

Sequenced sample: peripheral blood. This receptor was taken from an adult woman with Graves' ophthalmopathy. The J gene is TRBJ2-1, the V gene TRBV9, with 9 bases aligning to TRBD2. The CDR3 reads CASGIAGVAGEQFF. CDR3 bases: TGTGCCAGCGGCATAGCGGGAGTGGCAGGTGAGCAGTTCTTC.